These 22 T cell receptor beta chains came from one sample sequenced in a study of CD8 T cells in ankylosing spondylitis. General study results and limits: One TCR beta motif, made up of under ten highly homologous variants, appeared characteristic of ankylosing spondylitis blood.

TCRdb reanalysed the 5' RACE reads using MiXCR and keeps one entry per CDR3 protein. The sample has about 460,000 distinct CDR3 sequences, approximately 5.3% seen once; the top ten hold under 4.5%. Their antigens remain unidentified. The sequenced sample consisted of blood, either unsorted or a sorted T cell fraction (not recorded which). The receptor source for this set is a male donor with ankylosing spondylitis.

This clonotype was recorded many times. This chain joins TRBV14 and TRBJ2-1; D not certain. This CDR3 comprises 12 residues. Germline lookup yields CDR1 SGHDN and CDR2 FVKESK. V gave up 3 bases and J gave up 8 bases, with 8 bases separating them. CDR3 nucleotides: TGTGCCAGCAGCCATGTTTTGGATGAGCAGTTCTTC. This sequence encodes CASSHVLDEQFF.

This clonotype was seen a handful of times. This chain uses TRBV25-1 with TRBJ2-1; TRBD1 matches at 8 bases. The V gene end was trimmed by 6 bases and the J gene end by 3 bases; junction bases not matched to a gene: 10. This CDR3 has 16 amino acids. Germline CDR1 reads MGHDK; CDR2 reads SYGVNS. The CDR3 DNA reads as TGTGCCAGCAGCAATCTAGGACAGGGAAGCTACAATGAGCAGTTCTTC. Translation gives CASSNLGQGSYNEQFF.

This clonotype was seen at least ten times. The chain uses TRBV7-9 and TRBJ2-1; D is possibly TRBD1 (6 bases). V was cut by 2 bases and J by 8 bases, with 10 bases left in between. Germline V lookup: CDR1 SEHNR, CDR2 FQNEAQ (reference sequence). This CDR3 has 13 amino acids. The CDR3 DNA reads TGTGCCAGCAGCTTATTCAGGGGTGATGAGCAGTTCTTC. Translation: CASSLFRGDEQFF.

This clonotype was seen ten or more times. The chain combines TRBV5-1 with TRBJ1-1; maybe TRBD1 (6 bases). With 0 bases removed from V and 3 bases from J, the gap between germline ends came to 12 bases. This CDR3 is built from 15 residues. Germline CDR1 reads SGHRS; CDR2 reads YFSETQ. The CDR3 sequence is CASSLEGWGHTEAFF. For the CDR3, the DNA is TGCGCCAGCAGCTTGGAGGGTTGGGGGCACACTGAAGCTTTCTTT.

V usage is TRBV20-1 and J usage is TRBJ2-4; 7 positions match TRBD2. With 3 bases clipped from V and 1 base from J, the junction kept 3 bases outside the gene matches. CDR1 is DFQATT, CDR2 SNEGSKA, per germline (reference sequence). The CDR3 extends over 14 amino acids. CDR3 sequence reads: CSASSGSAKNIQYF. The CDR3 coding sequence is TGCAGTGCTAGTAGCGGGTCCGCCAAAAACATTCAGTACTTC.

This clonotype was recorded a few times. This chain connects TRBV4-1 to TRBJ1-1; possibly TRBD1 for D (5 bases). Germline values: CDR1 MGHRA, CDR2 YSYEKL. V lost 0 bases and J 4 bases, leaving 9 bases between the germline ends. The CDR3 is 14 residues long. Written as DNA, the CDR3 is TGCGCCAGCAGCCAAGAAAGGGGATCCACTGAAGCTTTCTTT. Residues: CASSQERGSTEAFF.

The chain combines TRBV7-2 with TRBJ1-4; D gene uncertain. This CDR3 is 15 amino acids long. Germline lookup yields CDR1 SGHTA and CDR2 FQGNSA. V lost 1 base to trimming and J lost 6 bases, with 12 bases between them. As DNA, the CDR3 is TGTGCCAGCAGCTTAGTCCCCGGGTTGGATGAAAAACTGTTTTTT. Protein product: CASSLVPGLDEKLFF.

In its sample, this clonotype was seen many times. The chain has TRBV7-2 and TRBJ2-4; D unresolved. Germline lookup yields CDR1 SGHTA and CDR2 FQGNSA. V shed 1 base and J shed 0 bases, with 7 bases lying between them. CDR3 length: 15 amino acids. In DNA, the CDR3 is TGTGCCAGCAGCTTAGTAGTTCTAGCCAAAAACATTCAGTACTTC. Translation gives CASSLVVLAKNIQYF. Complete variable domain (other parts from reference TRBV7-2 and TRBJ2-4): GAGVSQSPSNKVTEKGKDVELRCDPISGHTALYWYRQSLGQGLEFLIYFQGNSAPDKSGLPSDRFSAERTGGSVSTLTIQRTQQEDSAVYLCASSLVVLAKNIQYFGAGTRLSVL.

The chain couples TRBV27 to TRBJ2-1; 12 bases match TRBD2. Trimming removed 7 bases from V and 6 bases from J; junction bases left unmatched: 10. This CDR3 spans 16 amino acids. The V gene's germline CDR1 is MNHEY and CDR2 SMNVEV (reference sequence). The CDR3 nucleotides read TGTGCCAGCAACCCGACTAGCGGGAGCGTGGCCAATGAGCAGTTCTTC. It yields the protein CASNPTSGSVANEQFF.

This clonotype was recorded at least ten times. The chain carries TRBV7-3 and TRBJ2-3, with D perhaps TRBD2 (6 bases). The CDR3 contains 15 residues. Per germline, CDR1 SGHTA and CDR2 FQGTGA. V lost 4 bases and J lost 2, with 13 bases in between. The CDR3 region is CASSSYRGSTDTQYF. CDR3 sequence (DNA): TGTGCCAGCAGCTCCTACCGGGGGTCCACAGATACGCAGTATTTT.

At least ten counts were recorded for this clonotype. J is TRBJ2-7 and V is TRBV28, with 7 bases matching TRBD2. Germline trimming cut 8 bases from V and 3 bases from J; bases unmatched to any gene: 13. Germline V gene data show CDR1 as MDHEN and CDR2 as SYDVKM. CDR3 length equals 15 residues. The CDR3 DNA is TGTGCCAGCGGCTTAGTCGGACTAGTTAACTACGAGCAGTACTTC. It translates to CASGLVGLVNYEQYF.

This clonotype came up many times. The chain is built from TRBV11-2 and TRBJ2-3; D possibly matches TRBD1 or TRBD2 (5 bases each). Germline CDR1 and CDR2: SGHAT and FQNNGV. The CDR3 loop spans 15 amino acids. Trimming took off 2 bases at V and 0 bases at J, with 9 bases between the two ends. In DNA form, the CDR3 reads TGTGCCAGCAGCTTAAGAGGGGTCAGCACAGATACGCAGTATTTT. Protein product: CASSLRGVSTDTQYF.

This clonotype was recorded many times. The chain is built from TRBV11-2 and TRBJ2-5, with TRBD2 matching 8 bases. With 5 bases clipped from V and 7 bases from J, the junction kept 12 bases outside the gene matches. The CDR3 spans 15 residues. The germline CDR1 and CDR2 sequences are SGHAT and FQNNGV. The DNA of the CDR3 is TGTGCCAGCAGCGCCCCTGAGCGGGGGAGCGTGACCCAGTACTTC. Its translation: CASSAPERGSVTQYF. The whole variable domain, remainder taken from reference TRBV11-2 and TRBJ2-5, is EAGVAQSPRYKIIEKRQSVAFWCNPISGHATLYWYQQILGQGPKLLIQFQNNGVVDDSQLPKDRFSAERLKGVDSTLKIQPAKLEDSAVYLCASSAPERGSVTQYFGPGTRLLVL.

This clonotype has just a few counts. The chain is built from TRBV4-2 and TRBJ2-3, with 7 nucleotides matching TRBD1. Germline lookup yields CDR1 LGHNA and CDR2 YNFKEQ. The CDR3 spans 15 residues. The ends lost 2 bases at V and 4 bases at J; junction bases unmatched: 6. CDR3 protein: CASSQRQGVSDTQYF. CDR3 in DNA: TGTGCCAGCAGCCAACGACAGGGCGTATCAGATACGCAGTATTTT.

This clonotype was observed many times. This chain joins TRBV6-1 and TRBJ1-3; no definite D call. The CDR3 extends over 16 amino acids. The V and J ends lost 5 bases and 0 bases respectively, with 14 bases between them. CDR1 and CDR2 from the germline V gene are MNHNS and SASEGT. The CDR3 here is CASSRAQPSSGNTIYF. The CDR3 nucleotides are TGTGCCAGCAGTCGGGCCCAGCCGAGCTCTGGAAACACCATATATTTT.

The sample holds many counts of this clonotype. The chain has TRBV7-9 and TRBJ1-1; D might be TRBD1 (6 bases). CDR3 length: 13 amino acids. CDR1 is SEHNR and CDR2 is FQNEAQ in the germline V gene (reference sequence). V was shortened by 6 bases and J by 3 bases, with 11 bases between the two germline ends. The CDR3 region is CASSNNRDTEAFF. In DNA, the CDR3 is TGTGCCAGCAGTAATAACAGGGACACTGAAGCTTTCTTT.

This clonotype appeared many times. This rearrangement joins TRBV20-1 to TRBJ1-1; TRBD1 agrees at 7 bases. V shed 6 bases and J 1 base; nucleotides not matched to a gene: 14. CDR3 length: 16 amino acids. CDR1 DFQATT and CDR2 SNEGSKA come from the germline V gene (reference sequence). CDR3 sequence: CSAANRGRRGNTEAFF. The CDR3 DNA reads as TGCAGTGCGGCGAACAGGGGCCGACGTGGGAACACTGAAGCTTTCTTT.

This clonotype appeared a few times. The chain recombines TRBV4-3 with TRBJ2-1; 10 bases agree with TRBD2. This CDR3 is built from 14 residues. With V trimmed by 0 bases and J by 15 bases, 8 bases remained unmatched. In germline, CDR1 is LGHNA, CDR2 YSLEER. CDR3 protein: CASSQEVGTSVRFF. The CDR3 nucleotides are TGCGCCAGCAGCCAAGAGGTCGGGACTAGCGTTCGGTTCTTC.

This clonotype was recorded many times. The CDR3 DNA sequence: TGCGCCAGCAGCTTGGCAGCCCTTTCCCCCCTCCACTTT. Its translation: CASSLAALSPLHF. The rearrangement joins TRBV5-1 to TRBJ1-6; D ambiguous. From germline, CDR1 is SGHRS and CDR2 YFSETQ. The V end was cut by 0 bases, the J end by 13 bases, with 11 bases between. CDR3 size: 13 residues.

This clonotype was counted ten times or more. The V call is TRBV20-1, the J call TRBJ2-5; 9 bases are a match to TRBD1. Germline trimming cut 1 base from V and 2 bases from J; bases unmatched to any gene: 8. The CDR3 has 16 residues. Per the germline V gene, CDR1 is DFQATT and CDR2 is SNEGSKA (reference sequence). CDR3 nucleotides: TGCAGTGCTAGAGGGCTGGACAGGGGCACACAAGAGACCCAGTACTTC. Translating it yields CSARGLDRGTQETQYF.

This clonotype was recorded at least ten times. The genes are TRBV20-1 and TRBJ2-2; D unclear. V was pared by 0 bases and J by 1 base, with 21 bases between. CDR1 and CDR2 from the germline V gene are DFQATT and SNEGSKA (reference sequence). The CDR3 runs to 19 residues. CDR3 region: CSARESPSGIYGNTGELFF. The CDR3 DNA sequence: TGCAGTGCTAGAGAGAGTCCCTCCGGAATCTACGGGAACACCGGGGAGCTGTTTTTT.

Only a few counts were recorded for this clonotype. The rearrangement links TRBV10-1 to TRBJ1-1; possibly TRBD1 for D (6 bases). The V gene lost 6 bases and the J gene lost 1 base, with 15 bases spanning the gap. CDR1 WNHNN and CDR2 SYGVQD come from the germline V gene (reference sequence). This CDR3 has 15 residues. The CDR3, as DNA: TGCGCCAGCAGCCCGGTGACAGGATCGAACACTGAAGCTTTCTTT. Residues: CASSPVTGSNTEAFF.